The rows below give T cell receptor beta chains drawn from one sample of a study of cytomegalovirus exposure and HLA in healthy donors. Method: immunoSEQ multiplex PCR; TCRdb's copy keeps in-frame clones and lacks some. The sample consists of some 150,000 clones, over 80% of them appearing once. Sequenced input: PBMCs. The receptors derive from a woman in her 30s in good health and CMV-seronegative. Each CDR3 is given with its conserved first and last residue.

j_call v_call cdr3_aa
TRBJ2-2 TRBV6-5 CASSYSGTSGTGELFF
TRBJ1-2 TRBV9 CASSPDSANYGYTF
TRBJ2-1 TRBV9 CASSLTSGGAAYNEQFF
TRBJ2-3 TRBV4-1 CASSQSGSGLNTDTQYF
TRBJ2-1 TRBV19 CASSGRTSGGAGEQFF
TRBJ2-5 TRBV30 CAWSGSGETQYF
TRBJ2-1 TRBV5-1 CASSPGAGGPTEQFF
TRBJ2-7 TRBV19 CASSSPYAGVSEQYF
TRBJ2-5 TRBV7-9 CASSLITGEQYF
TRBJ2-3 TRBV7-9 CASSERAQGTQYF
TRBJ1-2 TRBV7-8 CASSSRDRVRGYTF
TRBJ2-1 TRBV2 CASGPGHPIF
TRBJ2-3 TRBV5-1 CASSLALVSTDTQYF
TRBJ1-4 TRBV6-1 CASSLLPTNEKLFF
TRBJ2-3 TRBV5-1 CASSWNALASGGTDTQYF
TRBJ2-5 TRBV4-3 CASSQDRGQQETQYF
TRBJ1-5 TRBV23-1 CASSHPDRQPQHF
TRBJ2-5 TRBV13 CASSPGTVQETQYF
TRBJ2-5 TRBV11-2 CASSLGRLAGAGTQYF
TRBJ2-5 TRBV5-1 CASSLTQGAQETQYF